These T cell receptor beta chains were read from a single sample in a study of blood T cell repertoires in COVID-19. TCRdb keeps only in-frame clones here, not all; method: immunoSEQ multiplex PCR. Of around 300,000 clones listed, around 90% are singletons. Sample: PBMCs or T cells enriched from blood (not recorded which). The receptors derive from a man aged 25 to 40 who had recovered from COVID-19. Each CDR3 is given with its conserved first and last residue. The order of the fields is V gene, J gene, D gene, clone size, CDR3 protein, CDR3 DNA. D genes are given only for firm matches. Not every row has a clone size; where given, it reads once, few, many or a size class.

TRBV28	TRBJ2-5	TRBD1	.	CASSSSGGAGETQYF	TGTGCCAGCAGTTCATCAGGGGGCGCGGGAGAGACCCAGTACTTC
TRBV5-6	TRBJ2-7	.	.	CASSLGTETYEQYF	TGTGCCAGCAGCTTGGGGACAGAGACCTACGAGCAGTACTTC
TRBV19	TRBJ1-2	TRBD1	.	CASSIRTGGFYGYTF	TGTGCCAGTAGTATTCGGACAGGAGGATTCTATGGCTACACCTTC
TRBV28	TRBJ1-6	.	.	CASKGDSPLHF	TGTGCCAGCAAGGGGGATTCACCCCTCCACTTT
TRBV2	TRBJ2-4	TRBD1	.	CASSEKGTGLAKNIQYF	TGTGCCAGCAGTGAAAAGGGGACAGGGTTGGCCAAAAACATTCAGTACTTC
TRBV5-6	TRBJ1-6	TRBD1	many	CASSSGQYNSPLHF	TGTGCCAGCAGCTCGGGACAGTATAATTCACCCCTCCACTTT
TRBV19	TRBJ2-3	TRBD2	.	CASSLLAGARTDTQYF	TGTGCCAGTAGCCTACTAGCGGGGGCCCGCACAGATACGCAGTATTTT
TRBV27	TRBJ2-7	TRBD1	.	CASNPGQGAGGFYEQYF	TGTGCCAGCAACCCGGGACAGGGGGCAGGGGGATTCTACGAGCAGTACTTC
TRBV27	TRBJ1-5	.	.	CASRSGVQPQHF	TGTGCCAGCAGATCGGGGGTTCAGCCCCAGCATTTT
TRBV6-1	TRBJ2-2	TRBD1	.	CASTEAGQGRAGELFF	TGTGCCAGCACCGAAGCGGGACAGGGGAGGGCCGGGGAGCTGTTTTTT
TRBV19	TRBJ2-6	TRBD1	.	CASSTLTGVISGANVLTF	TGTGCCAGTAGTACCCTGACAGGGGTCATCTCTGGGGCCAACGTCCTGACTTTC
TRBV6-5	TRBJ1-5	TRBD1	once	CASSTQGNQPQHF	TGTGCCAGCAGCACACAGGGGAATCAGCCCCAGCATTTT
TRBV28	TRBJ2-1	.	few	CASSLLGNQLDNEQFF	TGTGCCAGCAGTTTATTGGGCAACCAGCTCGATAATGAGCAGTTCTTC
TRBV9	TRBJ1-2	.	.	CASSVARGMNYGYTF	TGTGCCAGCAGCGTAGCAAGGGGGATGAATTATGGCTACACCTTC
TRBV27	TRBJ1-6	TRBD1	.	CASTHTGAEGSPLHF	TGTGCCAGCACCCACACAGGGGCGGAGGGATCACCCCTCCACTTT
TRBV6-5	TRBJ1-3	.	few	CASAAGNSGNTIYF	TGTGCCAGCGCTGCGGGAAACTCTGGAAACACCATATATTTT
TRBV14	TRBJ2-1	TRBD1	.	CASSPYGQGGPYNEQFF	TGTGCCAGCAGCCCCTATGGACAGGGGGGACCATACAATGAGCAGTTCTTC
TRBV4-1	TRBJ1-5	.	.	CASSQAYRDYSNQPQHF	TGCGCCAGCAGCCAAGCATACAGGGACTATAGCAATCAGCCCCAGCATTTT